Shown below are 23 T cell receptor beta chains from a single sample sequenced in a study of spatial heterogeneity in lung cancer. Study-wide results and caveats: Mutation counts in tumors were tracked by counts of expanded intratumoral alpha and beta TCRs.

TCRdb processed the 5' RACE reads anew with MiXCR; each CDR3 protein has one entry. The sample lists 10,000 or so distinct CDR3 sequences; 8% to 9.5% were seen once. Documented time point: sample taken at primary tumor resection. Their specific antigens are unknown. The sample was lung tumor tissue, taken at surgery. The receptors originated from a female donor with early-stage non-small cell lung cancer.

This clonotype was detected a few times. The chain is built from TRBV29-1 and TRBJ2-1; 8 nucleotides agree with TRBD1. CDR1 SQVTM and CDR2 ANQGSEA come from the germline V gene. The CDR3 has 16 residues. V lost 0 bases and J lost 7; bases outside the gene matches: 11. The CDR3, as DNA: TGCAGCGTTGAAGATTTCCTGGACAGGGAGAAGAATGAGCAGTTCTTC. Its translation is CSVEDFLDREKNEQFF.

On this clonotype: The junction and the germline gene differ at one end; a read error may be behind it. This CDR3 is CASSPPGTGQKLFF. The CDR3 DNA reads TGTGCCAGCAGCCCACCCGGGACAGGGCAAAAACTTTTTTTT. The rearrangement links TRBV7-2 to TRBJ1-4, with 9 bases lining up with TRBD1. The CDR3 is 14 amino acids. CDR1 and CDR2 from the germline V gene are SGHTA and FQGNSA.

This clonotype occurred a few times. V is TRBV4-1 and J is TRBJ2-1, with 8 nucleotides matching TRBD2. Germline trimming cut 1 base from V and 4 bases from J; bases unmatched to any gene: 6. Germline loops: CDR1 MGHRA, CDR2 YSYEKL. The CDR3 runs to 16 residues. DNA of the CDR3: TGCGCCAGCAGCCAAGGTCGGGGGGGCGCATACAATGAGCAGTTCTTC. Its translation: CASSQGRGGAYNEQFF.

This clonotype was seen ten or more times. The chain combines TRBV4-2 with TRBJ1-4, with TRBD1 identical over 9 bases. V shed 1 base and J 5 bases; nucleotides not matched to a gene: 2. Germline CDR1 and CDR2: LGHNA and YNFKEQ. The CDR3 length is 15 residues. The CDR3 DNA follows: TGTGCCAGCAGCCAAGGGGGACAGGGAAATGAAAAACTGTTTTTT. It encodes CASSQGGQGNEKLFF.

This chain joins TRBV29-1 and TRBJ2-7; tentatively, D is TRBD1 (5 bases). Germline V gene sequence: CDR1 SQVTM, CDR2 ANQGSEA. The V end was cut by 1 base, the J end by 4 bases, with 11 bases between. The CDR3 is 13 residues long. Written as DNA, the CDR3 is TGCAGCGTTGAAGGGTCAGGGTCTTACGAGCAGTACTTC. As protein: CSVEGSGSYEQYF.

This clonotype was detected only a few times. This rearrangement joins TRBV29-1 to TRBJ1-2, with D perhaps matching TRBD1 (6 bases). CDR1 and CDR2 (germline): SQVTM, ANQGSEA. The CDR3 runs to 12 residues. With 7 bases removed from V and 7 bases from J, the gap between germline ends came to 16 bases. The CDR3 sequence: CSAGGPETGYTF. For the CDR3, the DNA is TGCAGCGCCGGGGGGCCGGAGACTGGCTACACCTTC.

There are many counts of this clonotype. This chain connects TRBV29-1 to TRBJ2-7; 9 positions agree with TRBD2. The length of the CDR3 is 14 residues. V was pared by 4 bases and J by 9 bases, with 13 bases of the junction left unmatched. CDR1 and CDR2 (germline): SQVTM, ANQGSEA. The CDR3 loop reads CSVVGGGAWIGQYF. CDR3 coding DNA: TGCAGCGTTGTTGGCGGGGGGGCCTGGATCGGGCAGTACTTC.

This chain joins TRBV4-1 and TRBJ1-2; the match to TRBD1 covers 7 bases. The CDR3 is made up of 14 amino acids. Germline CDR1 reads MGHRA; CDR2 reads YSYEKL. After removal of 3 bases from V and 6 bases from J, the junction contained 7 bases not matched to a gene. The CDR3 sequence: CASSHPQGRNGYTF. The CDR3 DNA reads TGCGCCAGCAGCCATCCACAGGGGCGGAATGGCTACACCTTC.

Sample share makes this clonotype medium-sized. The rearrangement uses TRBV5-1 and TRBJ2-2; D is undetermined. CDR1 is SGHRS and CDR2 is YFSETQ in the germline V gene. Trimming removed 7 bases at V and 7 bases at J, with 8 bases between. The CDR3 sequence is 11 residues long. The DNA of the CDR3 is TGCGCCAGCGGTGGTGGCGGGGAGCTGTTTTTT. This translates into CASGGGGELFF.

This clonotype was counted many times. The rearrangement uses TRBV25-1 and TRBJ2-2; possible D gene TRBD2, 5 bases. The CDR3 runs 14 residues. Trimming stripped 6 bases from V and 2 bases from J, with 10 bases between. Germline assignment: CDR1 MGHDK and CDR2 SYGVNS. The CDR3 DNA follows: TGTGCCAGCAGCTTCTCTAGCAACACCGGGGAGCTGTTTTTT. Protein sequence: CASSFSSNTGELFF.

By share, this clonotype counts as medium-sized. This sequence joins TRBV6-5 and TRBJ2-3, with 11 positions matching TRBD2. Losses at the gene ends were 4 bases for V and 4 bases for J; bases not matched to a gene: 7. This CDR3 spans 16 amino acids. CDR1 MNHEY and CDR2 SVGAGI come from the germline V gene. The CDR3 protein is CASSFRLAGISDTQYF. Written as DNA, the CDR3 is TGTGCCAGCAGTTTCCGACTAGCGGGGATATCAGATACGCAGTATTTT.

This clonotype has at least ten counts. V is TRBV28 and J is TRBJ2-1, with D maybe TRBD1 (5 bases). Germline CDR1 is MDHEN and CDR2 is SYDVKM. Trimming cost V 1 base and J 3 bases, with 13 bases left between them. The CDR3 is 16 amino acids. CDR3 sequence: CASSLLRGAGYNEQFF. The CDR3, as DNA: TGTGCCAGCAGTTTATTAAGGGGCGCCGGCTACAATGAGCAGTTCTTC. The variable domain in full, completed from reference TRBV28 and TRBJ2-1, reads DVKVTQSSRYLVKRTGEKVFLECVQDMDHENMFWYRQDPGLGLRLIYFSYDVKMKEKGDIPEGYSVSREKKERFSLILESASTNQTSMYLCASSLLRGAGYNEQFFGPGTRLTVL.

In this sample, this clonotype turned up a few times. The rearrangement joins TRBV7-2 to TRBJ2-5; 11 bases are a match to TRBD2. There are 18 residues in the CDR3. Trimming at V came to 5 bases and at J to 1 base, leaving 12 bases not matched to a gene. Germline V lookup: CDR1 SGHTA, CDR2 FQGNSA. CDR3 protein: CASSPGVAGGRGQETQYF. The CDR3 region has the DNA TGTGCCAGCAGCCCCGGGGTAGCGGGGGGGAGGGGCCAAGAGACCCAGTACTTC.

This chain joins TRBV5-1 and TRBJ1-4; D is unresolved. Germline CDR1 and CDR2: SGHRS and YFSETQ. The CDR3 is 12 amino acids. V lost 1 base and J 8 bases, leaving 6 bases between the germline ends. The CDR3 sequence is CASSLSGEKLFF. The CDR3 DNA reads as TGCGCCAGCAGCTTGTCGGGGGAAAAACTGTTTTTT. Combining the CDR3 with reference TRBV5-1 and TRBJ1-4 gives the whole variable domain KAGVTQTPRYLIKTRGQQVTLSCSPISGHRSVSWYQQTPGQGLQFLFEYFSETQRNKGNFPGRFSGRQFSNSRSEMNVSTLELGDSALYLCASSLSGEKLFFGSGTQLSVL.

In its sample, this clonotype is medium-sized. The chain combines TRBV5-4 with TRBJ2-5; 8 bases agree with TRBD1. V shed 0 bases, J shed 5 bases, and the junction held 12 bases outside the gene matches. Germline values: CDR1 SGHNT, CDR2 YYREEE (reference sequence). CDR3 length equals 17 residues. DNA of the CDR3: TGTGCCAGCAGCTTGGATTTGGCGGGCAGGGGGCACGAGACCCAGTACTTC. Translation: CASSLDLAGRGHETQYF.

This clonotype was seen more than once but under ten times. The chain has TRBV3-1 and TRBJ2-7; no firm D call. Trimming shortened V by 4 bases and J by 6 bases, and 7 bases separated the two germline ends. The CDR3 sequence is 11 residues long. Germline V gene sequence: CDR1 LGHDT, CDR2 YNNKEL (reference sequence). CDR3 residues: CASSLLGEQYF. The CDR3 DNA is TGTGCCAGCAGCCTACTGGGCGAGCAGTACTTC.

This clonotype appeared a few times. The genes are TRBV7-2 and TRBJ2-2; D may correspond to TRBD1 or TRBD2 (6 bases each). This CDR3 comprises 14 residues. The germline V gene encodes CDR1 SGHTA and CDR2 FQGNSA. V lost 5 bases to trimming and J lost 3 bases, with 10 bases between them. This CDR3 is CASSGGTYTGELFF. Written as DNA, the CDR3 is TGTGCCAGCAGCGGGGGGACATACACCGGGGAGCTGTTTTTT.

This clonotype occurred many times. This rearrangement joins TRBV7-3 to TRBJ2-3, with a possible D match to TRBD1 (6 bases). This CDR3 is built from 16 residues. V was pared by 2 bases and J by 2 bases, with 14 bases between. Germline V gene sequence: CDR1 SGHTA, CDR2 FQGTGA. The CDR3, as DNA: TGTGCCAGCAGCTTAGAAGCTGGACAGCCCACAGATACGCAGTATTTT. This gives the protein CASSLEAGQPTDTQYF.

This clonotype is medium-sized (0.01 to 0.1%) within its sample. CDR3 in amino acids: CASSPLDGKGRNTIYF. CDR3 DNA: TGTGCCAGCAGTCCACTGGACGGGAAGGGAAGAAACACCATATATTTT. The J gene is TRBJ1-3, the V gene TRBV28; D gene ambiguous. There are 16 residues in the CDR3. V lost 5 bases and J 5 bases, leaving 19 bases between the germline ends. The germline V gene encodes CDR1 MDHEN and CDR2 SYDVKM. Looking up the rest from reference TRBV28 and TRBJ1-3 gives the full variable domain: DVKVTQSSRYLVKRTGEKVFLECVQDMDHENMFWYRQDPGLGLRLIYFSYDVKMKEKGDIPEGYSVSREKKERFSLILESASTNQTSMYLCASSPLDGKGRNTIYFGEGSWLTVV.

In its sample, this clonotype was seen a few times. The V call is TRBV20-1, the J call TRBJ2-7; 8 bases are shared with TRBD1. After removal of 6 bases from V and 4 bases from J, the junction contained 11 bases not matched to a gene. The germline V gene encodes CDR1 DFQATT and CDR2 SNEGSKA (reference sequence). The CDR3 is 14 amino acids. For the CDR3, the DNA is TGCAGTGCGCGGCAGGGGGCGCGATCTTACGAGCAGTACTTC. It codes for CSARQGARSYEQYF.

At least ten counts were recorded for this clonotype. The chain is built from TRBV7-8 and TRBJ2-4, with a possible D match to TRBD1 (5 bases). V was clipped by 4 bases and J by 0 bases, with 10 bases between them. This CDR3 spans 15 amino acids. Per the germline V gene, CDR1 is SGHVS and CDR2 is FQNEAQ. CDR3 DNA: TGTGCCAGCAGCTCTCAGGGATTAGCCAAAAACATTCAGTACTTC. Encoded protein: CASSSQGLAKNIQYF.

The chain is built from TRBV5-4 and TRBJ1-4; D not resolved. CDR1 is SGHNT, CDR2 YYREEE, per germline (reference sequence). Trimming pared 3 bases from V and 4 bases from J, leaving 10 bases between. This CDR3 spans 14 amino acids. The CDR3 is CASSYPDRNEKLFF. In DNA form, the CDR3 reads TGTGCCAGCAGCTATCCGGACCGTAATGAAAAACTGTTTTTT.

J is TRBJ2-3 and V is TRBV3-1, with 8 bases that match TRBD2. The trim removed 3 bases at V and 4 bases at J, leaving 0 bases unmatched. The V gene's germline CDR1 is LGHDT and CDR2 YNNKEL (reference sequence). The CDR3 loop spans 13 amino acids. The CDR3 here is CASSQGLADTQYF. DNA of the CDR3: TGTGCCAGCAGCCAGGGACTAGCAGATACGCAGTATTTT.